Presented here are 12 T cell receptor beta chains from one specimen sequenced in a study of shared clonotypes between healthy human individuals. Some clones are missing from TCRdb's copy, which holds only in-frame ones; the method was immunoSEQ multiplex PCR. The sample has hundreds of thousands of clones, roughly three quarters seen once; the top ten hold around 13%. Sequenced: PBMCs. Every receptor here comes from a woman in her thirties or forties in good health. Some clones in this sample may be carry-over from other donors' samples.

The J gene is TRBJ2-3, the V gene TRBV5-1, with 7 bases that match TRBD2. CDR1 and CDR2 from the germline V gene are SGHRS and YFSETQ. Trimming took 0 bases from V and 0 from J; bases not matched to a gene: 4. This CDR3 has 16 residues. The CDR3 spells CASSLALAASTDTQYF. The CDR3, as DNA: TGCGCCAGCAGCTTGGCGCTAGCGGCTAGCACAGATACGCAGTATTTT.

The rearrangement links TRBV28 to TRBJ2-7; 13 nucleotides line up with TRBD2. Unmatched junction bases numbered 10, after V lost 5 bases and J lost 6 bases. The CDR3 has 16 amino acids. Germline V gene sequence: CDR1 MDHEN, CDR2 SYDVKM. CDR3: CASSPGTSGTPGEQYF. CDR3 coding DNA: TGTGCCAGCAGTCCCGGGACTAGCGGGACCCCGGGCGAGCAGTACTTC.

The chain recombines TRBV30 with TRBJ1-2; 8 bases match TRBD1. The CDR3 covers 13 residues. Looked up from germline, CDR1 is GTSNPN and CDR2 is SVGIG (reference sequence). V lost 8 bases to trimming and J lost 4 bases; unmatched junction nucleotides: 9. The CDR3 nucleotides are TGTGCCCTGGTTCTTGGGACAGGCTATGGCTACACCTTC. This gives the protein CALVLGTGYGYTF.

The CDR3 nucleotides are TGTGCCACCAGCCTCACTCTAGCGGGAGTCTACGAGCAGTACTTC. This gives the protein CATSLTLAGVYEQYF. The chain combines TRBV15 with TRBJ2-7; 10 positions agree with TRBD2. There are 15 residues in the CDR3. Germline assignment: CDR1 LNHNV and CDR2 YYDKDF (reference sequence). The J segment lost 3 bases and the V segment lost 5 bases, leaving 7 bases of the junction unmatched.

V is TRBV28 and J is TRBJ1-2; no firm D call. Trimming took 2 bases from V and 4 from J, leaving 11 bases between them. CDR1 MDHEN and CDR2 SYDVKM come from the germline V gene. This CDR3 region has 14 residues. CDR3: CASSLQPRGYGYTF. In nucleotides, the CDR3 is TGTGCCAGCAGTTTACAGCCCCGGGGCTATGGCTACACCTTC.

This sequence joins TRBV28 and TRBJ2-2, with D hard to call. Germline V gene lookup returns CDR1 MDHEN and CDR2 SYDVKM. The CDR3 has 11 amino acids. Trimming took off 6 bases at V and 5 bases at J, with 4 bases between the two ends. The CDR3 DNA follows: TGTGCCAGCAGAATTACCGGGGAGCTGTTTTTT. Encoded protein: CASRITGELFF.

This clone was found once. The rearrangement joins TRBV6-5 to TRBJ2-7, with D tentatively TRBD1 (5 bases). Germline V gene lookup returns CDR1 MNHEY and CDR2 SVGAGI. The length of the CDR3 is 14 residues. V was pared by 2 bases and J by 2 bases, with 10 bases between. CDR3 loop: CASSYTTGTYEQYF. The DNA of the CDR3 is TGTGCCAGCAGTTACACAACAGGTACCTACGAGCAGTACTTC.

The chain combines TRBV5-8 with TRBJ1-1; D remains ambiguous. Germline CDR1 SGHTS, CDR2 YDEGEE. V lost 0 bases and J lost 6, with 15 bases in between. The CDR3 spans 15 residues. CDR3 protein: CASSLGTPGGPEAFF. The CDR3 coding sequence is TGTGCCAGCAGCTTGGGGACTCCGGGAGGGCCTGAAGCTTTCTTT.

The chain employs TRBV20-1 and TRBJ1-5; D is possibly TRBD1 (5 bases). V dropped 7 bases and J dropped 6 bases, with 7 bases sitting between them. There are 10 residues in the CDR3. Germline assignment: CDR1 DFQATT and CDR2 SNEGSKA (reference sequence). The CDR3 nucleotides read TGCAGTGTCGGGGGTCAGCCCCAGCATTTT. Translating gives CSVGGQPQHF.

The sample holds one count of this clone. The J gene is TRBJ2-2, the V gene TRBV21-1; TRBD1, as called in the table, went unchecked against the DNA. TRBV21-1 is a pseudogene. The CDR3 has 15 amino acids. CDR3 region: CASSKARQRPGELFF. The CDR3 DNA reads TGTGCCAGCAGCAAAGCGCGACAAAGACCCGGGGAGCTGTTTTTT.

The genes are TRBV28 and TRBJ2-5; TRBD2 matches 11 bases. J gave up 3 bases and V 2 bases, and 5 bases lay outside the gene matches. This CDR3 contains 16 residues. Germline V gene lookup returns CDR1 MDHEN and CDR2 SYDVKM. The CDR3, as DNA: TGTGCCAGCAGTTTAACATTGACTAGCGGGAAAGAGACCCAGTACTTC. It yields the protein CASSLTLTSGKETQYF.

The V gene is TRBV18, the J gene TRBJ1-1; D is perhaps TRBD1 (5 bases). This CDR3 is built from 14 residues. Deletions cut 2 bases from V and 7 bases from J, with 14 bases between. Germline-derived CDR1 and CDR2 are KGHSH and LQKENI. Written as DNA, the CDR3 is TGTGCCAGCTCACCAGCGTCTGGGGCCCATGAAGCTTTCTTT. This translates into CASSPASGAHEAFF.